This T cell receptor (beta chain) was recorded in a study of breast tumors, draining lymph nodes, adjacent tissues. Whole-study results and caveats: Tumor TCR diversity was below lymph nodes but above nontumor tissue. Luminal-like breast cancer showed significantly higher tumor–nontumor repertoire similarity than basal-like. Most tumor T cells seemingly derive from lymph node, then expand in tumor.

CDR1 is SEHNR, CDR2 FQNEAQ, per germline (reference sequence). V gave up 1 base and J gave up 0 bases, with 7 bases separating them. The CDR3 consists of 15 residues. Breast cancer patients provided tissue from their axillary draining lymph nodes. This clonotype was found many times. No antigen is known for it. TCRdb reprocessed the multiplex PCR reads via MiXCR and lists one record per CDR3 protein. Among about 230,000 distinct CDR3 sequences listed, about 30% were seen once. The rearrangement uses TRBV7-9 and TRBJ2-1; D gene uncertain. The source is a female donor with breast cancer. Some clones in this sample may be carry-over from other donors' samples. The sequencing sample was made of axillary lymph node tissue. In DNA form, the CDR3 reads TGTGCCAGCAGCTTAGACCCCAGCTCCTACAATGAGCAGTTCTTC. Its translation is CASSLDPSSYNEQFF.